This TCR beta chain derives from a study of T cell responses to AZD1222 COVID-19 vaccine. Remarks on this clone: Its target is unknown.

The V end lost 0 bases, the J end lost 4 bases, and 14 bases lay between the germline ends. Germline CDR1 is SGDLS and CDR2 is YYNGEE. The CDR3 has 15 amino acids. Points from the study as a whole: Most donors were white British and more were female, and clonal diversity was possibly underestimated.

Assay: immunoSEQ multiplex PCR; the TCRdb copy retains only in-frame clones and omits some. The table shows tens of thousands of clones, with about 90% occurring only once. The chain recombines TRBV9 with TRBJ2-7, with D possibly TRBD2 on 7 matching bases. Sample: peripheral blood, taken 28 days after the second AZD1222 dose. This TCR was sampled from an adult who received the AZD1222 COVID-19 vaccine. CDR3 residues: CASSVGVGGEYEQYF. As DNA, the CDR3 is TGTGCCAGCAGCGTAGGGGTAGGGGGGGAATACGAGCAGTACTTC.